Listed below are T cell receptor beta chains from one sample, sequenced in a study of blood T cell repertoires in COVID-19. Using immunoSEQ multiplex PCR, the repertoire was profiled, and TCRdb retains in-frame clones only, with some absent. The sample lists hundreds of thousands of clones; nearly 90% were seen once. Source material: peripheral blood. Receptors were obtained from a man aged 18 to 35 with COVID-19, enrolled during active disease. The CDR3 runs from the conserved cysteine through the conserved F or W. Fields, in order: clone size, V gene, D gene, J gene, CDR3 DNA, CDR3 protein. A D gene is named only where the DNA matches it firmly. Size tells how often a clone was seen (once, few, many) or the class of an expanded clone, and some rows leave it out.

once	TRBV15	-	TRBJ2-5	TGTGCCACCAGCAGAGGGAGGGCCACCCAAGAGACCCAGTACTTC	CATSRGRATQETQYF
-	TRBV3-1/TRBV3-2	TRBD2	TRBJ2-5	TGTGCCAGCAGCCATTCTAGCGGAAAAGAGACCCAGTACTTC	CASSHSSGKETQYF
-	TRBV14	-	TRBJ2-7	TGTGCCAGCAGCCATAGAGGGCACAGAACTTACGAGCAGTACTTC	CASSHRGHRTYEQYF
-	TRBV4-1	-	TRBJ2-7	TGCGCCAGCAGCCAAGCGTCGGGAGTGTCCTACGAGCAGTACTTC	CASSQASGVSYEQYF
-	TRBV7-6	-	TRBJ2-1	TGTGCCAGCAGCTTAAATGGACAGCGTTTGAATGAGCAGTTCTTC	CASSLNGQRLNEQFF
-	TRBV5-6	-	TRBJ2-5	TGTGCCAGCAGCTTGGGACTCCGGGAGACCCAGTACTTC	CASSLGLRETQYF
-	TRBV27	-	TRBJ2-5	TGTGCCAGCAGTTTAATCCCCCGGGAGACCCAGTACTTC	CASSLIPRETQYF
-	TRBV24-1	-	TRBJ2-3	TGTGCCACCAGCGGAGAGAGAGACACAGATACGCAGTATTTT	CATSGERDTDTQYF
-	TRBV11-2	-	TRBJ2-3	TGTGCCAGCAGCTTATTCCGTCTAGGGGAAGATACGCAGTATTTT	CASSLFRLGEDTQYF
-	TRBV6-5	-	TRBJ2-1	TGTGCCAGCAGTTACGACAGGTCGCATGTTGGTGAGCAGTTCTTC	CASSYDRSHVGEQFF
-	TRBV5-1	TRBD1	TRBJ1-4	TGCGCCAGCAGCCCCCGACAGGGGCAGGGAGAAAAACTGTTTTTT	CASSPRQGQGEKLFF
-	TRBV9	-	TRBJ2-2	TGTGCCAGCAGCGTAGACCGGGACACCGGGGAGCTGTTTTTT	CASSVDRDTGELFF
few	TRBV5-1	TRBD1	TRBJ2-7	TGCGCCAGCAGCGCGGGACAGGGGGCCCGCGAGCAGTACTTC	CASSAGQGAREQYF
-	TRBV15	-	TRBJ1-2	TGTGCCACCAGCCCCAGCCAGGGGTGGCATGGCTACACCTTC	CATSPSQGWHGYTF
-	TRBV24-1	TRBD1	TRBJ2-7	TGTGCCACCAGTGATGCGGGGACAGGGGAATACGAGCAGTACTTC	CATSDAGTGEYEQYF
-	TRBV28	TRBD1	TRBJ1-3	TGTGCCAGCAGTTTATTTGGCCGGGACAGGGTCTCTGGAAACACCATATATTTT	CASSLFGRDRVSGNTIYF
-	TRBV5-1	TRBD1	TRBJ2-4	TGCGCCAGCAGCAACCCTGACAGGGGCGAAAACATTCAGTACTTC	CASSNPDRGENIQYF
once	TRBV18	TRBD2	TRBJ2-3	TGTGCCAGCTCACCGAAGACTAGCGGGAGCACAGATACGCAGTATTTT	CASSPKTSGSTDTQYF
-	TRBV30	-	TRBJ1-1	TGTGCCTGGAGGGCGGGACGCAACACTGAAGCTTTCTTT	CAWRAGRNTEAFF
-	TRBV5-4	-	TRBJ2-5	TGTGCCAGCAGCGAGGACGGGGGGCGCAGAGAGACCCAGTACTTC	CASSEDGGRRETQYF
-	TRBV27	-	TRBJ2-2	TGTGCCAGCAGTGAGGCCGGGGAGCTGTTTTTT	CASSEAGELFF
-	TRBV10-2	-	TRBJ2-1	TGCGCCAGCAGTCGGAAGACTGTTCTAGCGTCCTACAATGAGCAGTTCTTC	CASSRKTVLASYNEQFF
-	TRBV19	-	TRBJ2-5	TGTGCCAGTAGTAGCAGGAAGGACCAGTACTTC	CASSSRKDQYF
-	TRBV30	TRBD1	TRBJ1-2	TGTGCCTGGCCCAATAGGACCGGGACAGATGGCTACACCTTC	CAWPNRTGTDGYTF
-	TRBV28	-	TRBJ1-2	TGTGCCAGCAGTTTTGTACAGTATGGCTACACCTTC	CASSFVQYGYTF
-	TRBV11-2	-	TRBJ2-7	TGTGCCAGCAGCACTTATGGGGGGGCATCCTACGAGCAGTACTTC	CASSTYGGASYEQYF
-	TRBV10-3	-	TRBJ1-2	TGTGCCATCAGCGCGGGAGGCCGAATGTTGGATGGCTACACCTTC	CAISAGGRMLDGYTF
-	TRBV7-8	TRBD1	TRBJ2-7	TGTGCCAGCAGCTACGGGGAACCGGGACAGGAATCCTACGAGCAGTACTTC	CASSYGEPGQESYEQYF